Detailed here is one T cell receptor beta chain. This sample was taken from a study of blood T cells in healthy people across ages. The second PCR ran about 6 to 12 cycles with a sample-barcoded 5' primer and J-beta primers. Using its own MiXCR run on the 5' RACE reads, TCRdb lists one record per CDR3 protein. Of about 1.4 million distinct CDR3 sequences in the sample, approximately 60% were seen once. The receptor was derived from a man aged 18 to 30 in good health. What was sequenced was blood.

The CDR3, as DNA: TGTGCCAGCACGGGGACCTTCTCGTACGAGCAGTACTTC. Amino acids: CASTGTFSYEQYF. The gene calls are TRBV7-9 and TRBJ2-4; D may match TRBD1 or TRBD2 (5 bases each). The J call may be incorrect, as the DNA end agrees better with TRBJ2-7. CDR3 length: 13 residues. CDR1 and CDR2 (germline): SEHNR, FQNEAQ (reference sequence).